This TCR beta chain is drawn from a study of control samples from healthy donors and cancer patients. CDR1 and CDR2 (germline): LGHNA, YNFKEQ. This CDR3 has 17 residues. The V gene lost 1 base and the J gene lost 1 base, with 14 bases spanning the gap. Clones were sequenced by immunoSEQ multiplex PCR, and TCRdb holds only the in-frame ones, with some missing. The sample has fewer than 130,000 clones, roughly 90% seen once. What was sequenced was PBMCs. The sequence came from a woman aged 60-75 years with lung cancer. This chain uses TRBV4-2 with TRBJ2-4; the D is unclear. CDR3 nucleotides: TGTGCCAGCAGCCAAGTTTTAGCCGGGCGGGCCAAAAACATTCAGTACTTC. Amino acid sequence: CASSQVLAGRAKNIQYF.